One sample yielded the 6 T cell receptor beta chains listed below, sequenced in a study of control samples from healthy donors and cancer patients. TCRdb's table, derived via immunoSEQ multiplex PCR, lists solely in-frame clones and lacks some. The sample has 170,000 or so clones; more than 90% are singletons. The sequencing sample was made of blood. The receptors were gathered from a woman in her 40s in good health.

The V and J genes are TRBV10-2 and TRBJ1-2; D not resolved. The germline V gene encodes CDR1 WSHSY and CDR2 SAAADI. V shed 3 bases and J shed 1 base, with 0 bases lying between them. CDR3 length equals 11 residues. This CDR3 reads CASSDNYGYTF. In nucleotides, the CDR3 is TGCGCCAGCAGTGATAACTATGGCTACACCTTC.

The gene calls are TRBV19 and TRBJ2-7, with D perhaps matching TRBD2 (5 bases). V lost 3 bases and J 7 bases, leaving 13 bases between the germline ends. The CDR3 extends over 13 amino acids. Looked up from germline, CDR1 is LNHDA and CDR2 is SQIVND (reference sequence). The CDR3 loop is CASSIALSGEQYF. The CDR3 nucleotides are TGTGCCAGTAGTATCGCTCTCTCGGGGGAGCAGTACTTC.

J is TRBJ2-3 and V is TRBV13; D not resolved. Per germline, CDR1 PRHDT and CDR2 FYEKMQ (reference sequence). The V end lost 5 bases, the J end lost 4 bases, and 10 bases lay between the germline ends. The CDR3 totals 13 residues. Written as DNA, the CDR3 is TGTGCCAGCAGCCCCATCCCCGCAGATACGCAGTATTTT. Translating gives CASSPIPADTQYF.

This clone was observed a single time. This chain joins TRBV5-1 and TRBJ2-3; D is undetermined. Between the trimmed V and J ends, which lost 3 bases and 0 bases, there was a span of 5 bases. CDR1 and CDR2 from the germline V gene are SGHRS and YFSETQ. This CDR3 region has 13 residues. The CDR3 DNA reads TGCGCCAGCAGCTCAGAGAGCACAGATACGCAGTATTTT. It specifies CASSSESTDTQYF.

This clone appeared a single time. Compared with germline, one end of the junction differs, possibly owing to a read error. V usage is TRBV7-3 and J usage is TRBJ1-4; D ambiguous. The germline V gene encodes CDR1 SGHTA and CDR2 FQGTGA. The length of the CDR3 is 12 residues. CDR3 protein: CASSLQYSSGVF. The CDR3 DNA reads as TGTGCCAGCAGCTTACAGTACTCTTCTGGGGTTTTT.

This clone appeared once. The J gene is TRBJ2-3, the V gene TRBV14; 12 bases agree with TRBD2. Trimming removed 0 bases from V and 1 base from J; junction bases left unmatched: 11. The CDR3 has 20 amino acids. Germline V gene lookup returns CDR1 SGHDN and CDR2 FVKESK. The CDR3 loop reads CASSQEVWLAGGRGTDTQYF. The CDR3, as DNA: TGTGCCAGCAGCCAAGAAGTATGGCTAGCGGGGGGGCGAGGCACAGATACGCAGTATTTT. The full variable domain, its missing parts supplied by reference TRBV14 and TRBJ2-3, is EAGVTQFPSHSVIEKGQTVTLRCDPISGHDNLYWYRRVMGKEIKFLLHFVKESKQDESGMPNNRFLAERTGGTYSTLKVQPAELEDSGVYFCASSQEVWLAGGRGTDTQYFGPGTRLTVL.